Detailed here is one T cell receptor (beta chain). This sample stems from a study of pediatric ulcerative colitis. Up to 500,000 reads were sequenced per sample. Produced via immunoSEQ multiplex PCR; TCRdb's table is partial and in-frame only. The data hold roughly 70,000 clones, with around 85% observed a single time. Blood was drawn at the time of colonoscopy. The CDR3 runs to 14 residues. In germline, CDR1 is SEHNR, CDR2 FQNEAQ (reference sequence). V was trimmed by 2 bases and J by 8 bases, leaving 13 bases between them. The sequenced sample was blood. The chain is built from TRBV7-9 and TRBJ2-1, with D uncertain. This receptor was obtained from a boy aged 10-17 years with severe ulcerative colitis. CDR3 loop: CASSLRADWDEQFF. The CDR3 DNA reads as TGTGCCAGCAGCTTAAGGGCCGACTGGGATGAGCAGTTCTTC.